These 12 T cell receptor beta chains were all obtained from the same sample, sequenced in a study of blood T cell repertoires in COVID-19. Using immunoSEQ multiplex PCR, the repertoire was profiled, and TCRdb retains in-frame clones only, with some absent. The table lists around 190,000 clones, roughly 85% of them singletons. The specimen sequenced was PBMCs or T cells enriched from blood (not recorded which). The receptors originated from a woman younger than 30 who had recovered from COVID-19.

J is TRBJ2-7 and V is TRBV11-1; D gene ambiguous. CDR1 is SGHAT, CDR2 FQDESV, per germline (reference sequence). The CDR3 extends over 13 amino acids. V shed 5 bases and J shed 6 bases, with 14 bases lying between them. CDR3 sequence (DNA): TGTGCCAGCAGCCCCCCGGCGGTTTCCGAGCAGTACTTC. Its translation: CASSPPAVSEQYF.

This clone was found once. The chain carries TRBV19 and TRBJ1-2; 9 bases are a match to TRBD1. CDR1 LNHDA and CDR2 SQIVND come from the germline V gene (reference sequence). This CDR3 has 13 residues. V lost 4 bases to trimming and J lost 7 bases; unmatched junction nucleotides: 4. The CDR3 nucleotides are TGTGCCAGTAGTAGCGGGACAGGGTTTGGCTACACCTTC. This translates into CASSSGTGFGYTF.

In this sample, this clone turned up a few times. This chain uses TRBV6-5 with TRBJ1-2, with 9 bases matching TRBD1. Germline V lookup: CDR1 MNHEY, CDR2 SVGAGI. V lost 2 bases, J lost 8 bases, and 9 bases stayed unmatched. This CDR3 region has 15 residues. The CDR3 spells CASSYPGQGLQGYTF. CDR3 DNA sequence: TGTGCCAGCAGTTACCCGGGACAGGGTTTGCAAGGCTACACCTTC.

V gene TRBV27 combines with J gene TRBJ2-3; 13 bases are shared with TRBD2. Per the germline V gene, CDR1 is MNHEY and CDR2 is SMNVEV (reference sequence). The V segment lost 3 bases and the J segment 6 bases; nucleotides outside the gene matches: 9. The CDR3 spans 17 residues. CDR3 amino acids: CASSFTLAGGPRDTQYF. The CDR3 DNA reads TGTGCCAGCAGTTTTACACTAGCGGGAGGGCCTAGGGATACGCAGTATTTT.

This rearrangement joins TRBV4-2 to TRBJ1-5, with TRBD1 as a possible D gene (6 bases). The CDR3 extends over 16 amino acids. From germline, CDR1 is LGHNA and CDR2 YNFKEQ. Trimming cost V 6 bases and J 4 bases, with 19 bases left between them. The CDR3 DNA follows: TGTGCCAGCAGTGAAGCTGGACAGAATACAAATCAGCCCCAGCATTTT. Amino acid sequence: CASSEAGQNTNQPQHF.

The chain joins TRBV28 to TRBJ2-7; the match to TRBD1 covers 10 bases. The CDR3 covers 15 residues. Germline V gene sequence: CDR1 MDHEN, CDR2 SYDVKM. V gave up 3 bases and J gave up 4 bases; unmatched junction bases: 6. This chain's CDR3 is CASSFLDRGRYEQYF. The CDR3 region has the DNA TGTGCCAGCAGTTTTCTTGACAGGGGGCGGTACGAGCAGTACTTC.

The V call is TRBV6-1, the J call TRBJ1-1, with D possibly being TRBD1 (5 bases). The CDR3 runs 14 residues. CDR1 is MNHNS and CDR2 is SASEGT in the germline V gene. V was trimmed by 2 bases and J by 6 bases, leaving 13 bases between them. The CDR3 loop is CASSELGLGAEAFF. The CDR3 bases are TGTGCCAGCAGTGAATTGGGGTTAGGGGCTGAAGCTTTCTTT.

This chain connects TRBV19 to TRBJ1-6; possibly TRBD1 for D (5 bases). V lost 7 bases and J 6 bases, leaving 22 bases between the germline ends. CDR3 length: 17 residues. Germline assignment: CDR1 LNHDA and CDR2 SQIVND (reference sequence). CDR3 nucleotide sequence: TGTGCCAGTAAACCCGGGGCCGCGGGGTATAGTAATTCACCCCTCCACTTT. Its protein is CASKPGAAGYSNSPLHF. Supplemented by reference TRBV19 and TRBJ1-6, the full variable domain reads DGGITQSPKYLFRKEGQNVTLSCEQNLNHDAMYWYRQDPGQGLRLIYYSQIVNDFQKGDIAEGYSVSREKKESFPLTVTSAQKNPTAFYLCASKPGAAGYSNSPLHFGNGTRLTVT.

The chain recombines TRBV10-1 with TRBJ2-1; 13 bases match TRBD2. This CDR3 is built from 19 residues. Germline CDR1 reads WNHNN; CDR2 reads SYGVQD (reference sequence). Trimming took 6 bases from V and 2 from J; bases not matched to a gene: 13. The DNA for the CDR3 is TGCGCCAGCAGCGCCAGCGGACTAGCGGGAGATCAACCCTACAATGAGCAGTTCTTC. This sequence encodes CASSASGLAGDQPYNEQFF.

The chain combines TRBV4-1 with TRBJ2-7; TRBD2 matches at 9 bases. Germline V gene lookup returns CDR1 MGHRA and CDR2 YSYEKL. The junction had 7 bases not matched to a gene; V was cut back by 2 bases and J by 2 bases. This CDR3 is 16 amino acids long. The CDR3 region is CASSQFHLAGTYEQYF. The CDR3 DNA is TGCGCCAGCAGCCAATTTCATCTAGCGGGAACCTACGAGCAGTACTTC.

The V gene is TRBV27, the J gene TRBJ2-1, with 8 positions matching TRBD2. The germline gives CDR1 MNHEY, CDR2 SMNVEV (reference sequence). V dropped 5 bases and J dropped 9; count of bases not matched to a gene: 6. CDR3 length: 13 residues. The CDR3 bases are TGTGCCAGCAGTATGGGGACTAGTCCTGAGCAGTTCTTC. Protein product: CASSMGTSPEQFF.

In its sample, this clone was seen once. V usage is TRBV6-5 and J usage is TRBJ1-6, with a tentative D call TRBD1 (6 bases). Per germline, CDR1 MNHEY and CDR2 SVGAGI. Trimming cost V 6 bases and J 10 bases, with 16 bases left between them. The CDR3 is made up of 14 amino acids. Here the CDR3 DNA reads TGTGCCAGCAGCTACCGATCAGGGGAGTCACCCCTCCACTTT. This gives the protein CASSYRSGESPLHF.